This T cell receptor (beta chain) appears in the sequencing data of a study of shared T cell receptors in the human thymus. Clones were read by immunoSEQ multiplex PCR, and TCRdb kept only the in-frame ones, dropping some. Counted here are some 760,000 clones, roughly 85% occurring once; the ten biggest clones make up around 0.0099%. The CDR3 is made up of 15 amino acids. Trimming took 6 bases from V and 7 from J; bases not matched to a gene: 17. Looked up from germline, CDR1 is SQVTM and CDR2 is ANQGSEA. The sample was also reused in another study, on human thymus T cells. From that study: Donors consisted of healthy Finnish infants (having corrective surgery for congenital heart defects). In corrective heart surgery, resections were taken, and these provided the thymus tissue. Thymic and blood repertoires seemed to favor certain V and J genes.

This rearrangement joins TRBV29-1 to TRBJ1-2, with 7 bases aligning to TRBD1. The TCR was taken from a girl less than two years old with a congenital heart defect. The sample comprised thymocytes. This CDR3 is CSVQETTGNVGGYTF. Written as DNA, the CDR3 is TGCAGCGTGCAAGAAACGACAGGGAATGTGGGTGGCTACACCTTC.